The TCR beta chain described here comes from a study of cytomegalovirus exposure and HLA in healthy donors. From germline, CDR1 is GTSNPN and CDR2 SVGIG (reference sequence). The CDR3 is 12 residues long. Trimming removed 5 bases from V and 6 bases from J, with 13 bases in between. Amplification used 60 Vbeta primers and 13 Jbeta primers. TCRdb's copy holds only in-frame clones and misses some; the assay was immunoSEQ multiplex PCR. The repertoire consists of 65,000 to 80,000 clones, with 79% occurring once and the leading ten covering around 22%. The J gene is TRBJ2-5, the V gene TRBV30, with D perhaps matching TRBD1 (6 bases). What was sequenced was PBMCs. The receptor comes from a woman in her thirties or forties in good health and CMV-seropositive. The CDR3 coding sequence is TGTGCCTGGGCAACCAGGGGTCAGACCCAGTACTTC. Translation gives CAWATRGQTQYF.